These T cell receptor beta chains were read from a single sample in a study of Tregs in tolerant kidney transplant recipients. Generated by immunoSEQ multiplex PCR, the TCRdb table keeps only in-frame clones and is missing some. Of 68,000 or so clones in the sample, 65% to 85% are singletons; the top ten hold roughly 4.9%. The sequenced sample was CD4+ T cells from blood. These receptors were collected from a human donor in good health. The CDR3 runs from the conserved cysteine through the conserved F or W. D genes are given only for firm matches. Size is stated for part of the rows, as once, few or many counts, or as a class when the clone is expanded.

>TRBD1|TRBV30|TRBJ1-4|NA
CAWRTGQLHEKLFF
TGTGCCTGGAGGACGGGACAGCTTCATGAAAAACTGTTTTTT
>TRBD1|TRBV29-1|TRBJ2-1|NA
CSTGTDLYNEQFF
TGCAGCACGGGGACAGACCTCTACAATGAGCAGTTCTTC
>NA|TRBV29-1|TRBJ1-1|NA
CSVGARQHTEAFF
TGCAGCGTTGGAGCCAGACAGCACACTGAAGCTTTCTTT
>TRBD2|TRBV7-2|TRBJ2-7|NA
CASSLGGLAAYEQYF
TGTGCCAGCAGCTTAGGCGGACTAGCGGCGTACGAGCAGTACTTC
>NA|TRBV7-9|TRBJ1-2|NA
CASSPNSGYTF
TGTGCCAGCAGCCCCAATTCGGGCTACACCTTC
>NA|TRBV30|TRBJ1-1|NA
CAWEKAFF
TGTGCCTGGGAAAAAGCTTTCTTT
>NA|TRBV5-4|TRBJ2-5|NA
CASSLEETQYF
TGTGCCAGCAGCTTGGAAGAGACCCAGTACTTC
>TRBD1|TRBV4-3|TRBJ2-2|NA
CANSHATGGSGELFF
TGCGCCAACAGCCACGCGACAGGGGGATCCGGGGAGCTGTTTTTT
>NA|TRBV21-1|TRBJ2-7|NA
CASSKTGYEQYF
TGTGCCAGCAGCAAAACAGGGTACGAGCAGTACTTC
>TRBD1|TRBV7-3|TRBJ1-2|few
CASSLKAGGLYGYTF
TGTGCCAGCAGCTTAAAGGCAGGGGGTTTATATGGCTACACCTTC
>NA|TRBV6-1|TRBJ1-2|NA
CASSDLLGTFGYTF
TGTGCCAGCAGTGATCTTCTGGGTACGTTCGGCTACACCTTC
>NA|TRBV7-2|TRBJ2-1|NA
CASSFSGTNPNEQFF
TGTGCCAGCAGCTTTTCCGGGACCAATCCCAATGAGCAGTTCTTC
>NA|TRBV5-4|TRBJ2-7|NA
CASSSQGGSEQYF
TGTGCCAGCAGCTCACAAGGCGGCTCCGAGCAGTACTTC
>TRBD1|TRBV7-8|TRBJ1-5|once
CASSFKDRGNQPQHF
TGTGCCAGCAGCTTTAAGGACAGGGGGAATCAGCCCCAGCATTTT
>TRBD1|TRBV5-1|TRBJ1-5|NA
CASSLQGNRNQPQHF
TGCGCCAGCAGCTTACAGGGGAATCGAAATCAGCCCCAGCATTTT
>NA|TRBV4-1|TRBJ2-3|NA
CASSQAVGTPTDTQYF
TGCGCCAGCAGCCAAGCTGTGGGGACGCCCACAGATACGCAGTATTTT
>TRBD2|TRBV29-1|TRBJ2-3|NA
CSVGTSGSSTDTQYF
TGCAGCGTAGGGACTAGCGGGAGTAGTACAGATACGCAGTATTTT
>NA|TRBV6-5|TRBJ2-1|NA
CASNQQGREFF
TGTGCCAGCAACCAACAGGGCCGGGAGTTCTTC
>TRBD1|TRBV7-2|TRBJ2-4|NA
CASSPRQGLYGKNIQYF
TGTGCCAGCAGTCCCCGACAGGGCCTGTACGGCAAAAACATTCAGTACTTC
>NA|TRBV6-5|TRBJ1-2|NA
CASSYQANYGYTF
TGTGCCAGCAGTTACCAAGCTAACTATGGCTACACCTTC
>TRBD2|TRBV6-1|TRBJ2-1|NA
CASRPGLVGYNEQFF
TGTGCCAGCAGACCGGGACTAGTCGGATACAATGAGCAGTTCTTC
>NA|TRBV7-9|TRBJ1-4|NA
CASSPVPTNEKLFF
TGTGCCAGCAGCCCCGTCCCAACTAATGAAAAACTGTTTTTT
>TRBD1|TRBV7-2|TRBJ2-7|NA
CASSSYSRQGKQYF
TGTGCCAGCAGCTCCTACTCCCGACAGGGGAAGCAGTACTTC
>NA|TRBV29-1|TRBJ2-1|few
CSANGESQVVYNEQFF
TGCAGCGCCAATGGGGAATCCCAGGTTGTCTACAATGAGCAGTTCTTC
>NA|TRBV7-8|TRBJ2-7|NA
CASSSHRFGTAYEQYF
TGTGCCAGCAGCTCCCATAGGTTCGGGACTGCCTACGAGCAGTACTTC
>TRBD1|TRBV6-1|TRBJ1-2|NA
CASSAGTATGYTF
TGTGCCAGCAGTGCCGGGACAGCCACTGGCTACACCTTC
>NA|TRBV14|TRBJ2-3|NA
CASSHLPGGTQYF
TGTGCCAGCAGCCACCTCCCCGGGGGTACGCAGTATTTT
>TRBD1|TRBV11-2|TRBJ2-5|NA
CASSLDPRGQGLETQYF
TGTGCCAGCAGCTTAGATCCACGGGGACAGGGGCTAGAGACCCAGTACTTC
>NA|TRBV4-2|TRBJ2-5|NA
CASSQDVAVQETQYF
TGTGCCAGCAGCCAAGATGTAGCGGTCCAAGAGACCCAGTACTTC
>NA|TRBV25-1|TRBJ1-1|NA
CASSEAGEYTEAFF
TGTGCCAGCAGTGAAGCGGGGGAATACACTGAAGCTTTCTTT
>NA|TRBV19|TRBJ1-1|NA
CASGFGGSGPNTEAFF
TGTGCCAGTGGGTTTGGGGGCTCCGGACCGAACACTGAAGCTTTCTTT
>NA|TRBV7-2|TRBJ2-5|few
CASSLATRVGSQETQYF
TGTGCCAGCAGCTTAGCCACCCGGGTGGGGAGCCAAGAGACCCAGTACTTC
>NA|TRBV2|TRBJ1-6|once
CASSTRGSPLHF
TGTGCCAGCAGCACCAGGGGTTCACCCCTCCACTTT
>NA|TRBV2|TRBJ2-1|NA
CASSELKQFF
TGTGCCAGCAGTGAATTGAAGCAGTTCTTC
>TRBD1|TRBV6-4|TRBJ1-3|NA
CASSVQGARGNTIYF
TGTGCCAGCAGTGTACAGGGGGCGAGAGGAAACACCATATATTTT
>NA|TRBV7-2|TRBJ2-1|NA
CASSPSIGNNEQFF
TGTGCCAGCAGCCCTAGCATCGGTAACAATGAGCAGTTCTTC
>TRBD2|TRBV5-5|TRBJ2-3|NA
CASRNPGLAGESDTQYF
TGTGCCAGCAGAAACCCCGGACTAGCGGGAGAGTCGGATACGCAGTATTTT
>NA|TRBV19|TRBJ1-1|NA
CASKGFLDGQLNTEAFF
TGTGCCAGTAAGGGTTTTCTAGATGGACAGCTGAACACTGAAGCTTTCTTT
>NA|TRBV6-1|TRBJ1-1|NA
CASSTGAKNTEAFF
TGTGCCAGCAGTACCGGGGCAAAAAACACTGAAGCTTTCTTT
>TRBD1|TRBV6-6|TRBJ1-5|NA
CASSYSGQGSQPQHF
TGTGCCAGCAGTTATTCGGGACAGGGTAGTCAGCCCCAGCATTTT
>TRBD1|TRBV7-2|TRBJ2-2|NA
CASSFTGGANTGELFF
TGTGCCAGCAGCTTTACAGGGGGCGCGAACACCGGGGAGCTGTTTTTT